The present TCR beta chain was sequenced within a study of liver allograft versus peripheral blood T cells. Study summary: What was compared were the T cell receptor repertoires in transplanted livers and those in the peripheral blood of recipients. Study-wide results and limits: Repertoires of T cell receptors in liver allografts reportedly differed from peripheral blood repertoires.

The CDR3 consists of 12 residues. Germline V CDR1 and CDR2: DFQATT, SNEGSKA (reference sequence). From the reads, TCRdb called clonotypes with MiXCR, one entry per CDR3 protein. The sample lists approximately 15,000 distinct CDR3 sequences, roughly 21% occurring once. Of note for this clonotype: Its antigen is currently unknown. The junction shows a germline mismatch at one end, possibly a read error.

J is TRBJ2-7 and V is TRBV20-1; TRBD1 agrees at 9 bases. This TCR was recovered from a human patient who had a liver transplant. Some of the T cells may derive from the graft donor. The CDR3 coding sequence is TGCAGTGCTAGGCCTTCGGGACAGGGCATGTTCTTC. It is translated as CSARPSGQGMFF.